Presented here are 5 T cell receptor beta chains from one specimen sequenced in a study of T cell changes during pregnancy in multiple sclerosis. Measured with immunoSEQ multiplex PCR; TCRdb has only the in-frame clones, and not every one. Of fewer than 35,000 clones listed, under 95% are singletons. Source: CD4+ T cells from peripheral blood mononuclear cells, taken in the second trimester of pregnancy. These receptors were collected from a female donor with multiple sclerosis, enrolled in a pregnancy study.

The V and J genes are TRBV28 and TRBJ1-4; possible D gene TRBD1, 5 bases. This CDR3 has 16 amino acids. Germline V lookup: CDR1 MDHEN, CDR2 SYDVKM. V dropped 2 bases and J dropped 7 bases, with 17 bases sitting between them. The DNA of the CDR3 is TGTGCCAGCAGTTTACTTGCGGGGGGTTTCGGTGAAAAACTGTTTTTT. Protein sequence: CASSLLAGGFGEKLFF.

The chain employs TRBV9 and TRBJ1-2; 7 bases are a match to TRBD1. The CDR3 is made up of 13 amino acids. Germline V lookup: CDR1 SGDLS, CDR2 YYNGEE. J gave up 8 bases and V 4 bases, and 8 bases lay outside the gene matches. The CDR3 loop is CASSTDRVNGYTF. DNA of the CDR3: TGTGCCAGCAGCACCGACAGGGTAAACGGCTACACCTTC.

The rearrangement uses TRBV19 and TRBJ2-7; possibly TRBD1 for D (6 bases). Germline V gives CDR1 LNHDA, CDR2 SQIVND (reference sequence). The length of the CDR3 is 16 residues. With 3 bases removed from V and 3 bases from J, the gap between germline ends came to 18 bases. CDR3 coding DNA: TGTGCCAGTAGTATCCGGGCAGGGGCGCTCGTCTACGAGCAGTACTTC. Translated, it gives CASSIRAGALVYEQYF. The full variable domain, completed using reference TRBV19 and TRBJ2-7, is DGGITQSPKYLFRKEGQNVTLSCEQNLNHDAMYWYRQDPGQGLRLIYYSQIVNDFQKGDIAEGYSVSREKKESFPLTVTSAQKNPTAFYLCASSIRAGALVYEQYFGPGTRLTVT.

The V call is TRBV30, the J call TRBJ2-3; possible D gene TRBD2, 6 bases. The CDR3 runs 13 residues. V was trimmed by 2 bases and J by 6 bases, leaving 12 bases between them. CDR1 and CDR2 (germline): GTSNPN, SVGIG (reference sequence). The CDR3 nucleotides are TGTGCCTGGAGTTCGACTAGGGTTGATACGCAGTATTTT. Protein: CAWSSTRVDTQYF. Supplemented by reference TRBV30 and TRBJ2-3, the full variable domain reads SQTIHQWPATLVQPVGSPLSLECTVEGTSNPNLYWYRQAAGRGLQLLFYSVGIGQISSEVPQNLSASRPQDRQFILSSKKLLLSDSGFYLCAWSSTRVDTQYFGPGTRLTVL.

This chain links TRBV28 with TRBJ2-1; tentative D call: TRBD2 (6 bases). The CDR3 totals 13 residues. Per the germline V gene, CDR1 is MDHEN and CDR2 is SYDVKM. The V and J ends lost 7 bases and 6 bases respectively, with 13 bases between them. This CDR3 is CASNLRDFNEQFF. The CDR3 nucleotides are TGTGCCAGCAACCTCCGGGACTTCAATGAGCAGTTCTTC.